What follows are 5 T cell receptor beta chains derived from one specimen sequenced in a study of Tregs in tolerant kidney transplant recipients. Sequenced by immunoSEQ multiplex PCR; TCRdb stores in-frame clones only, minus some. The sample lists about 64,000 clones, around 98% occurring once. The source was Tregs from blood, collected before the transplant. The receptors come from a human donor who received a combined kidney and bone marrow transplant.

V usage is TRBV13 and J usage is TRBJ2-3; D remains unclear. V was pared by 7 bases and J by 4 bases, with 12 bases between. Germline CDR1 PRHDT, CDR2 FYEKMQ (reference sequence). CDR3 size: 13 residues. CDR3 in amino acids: CASKARRSDTQYF. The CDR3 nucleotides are TGTGCCAGCAAGGCTAGGCGGTCAGATACGCAGTATTTT.

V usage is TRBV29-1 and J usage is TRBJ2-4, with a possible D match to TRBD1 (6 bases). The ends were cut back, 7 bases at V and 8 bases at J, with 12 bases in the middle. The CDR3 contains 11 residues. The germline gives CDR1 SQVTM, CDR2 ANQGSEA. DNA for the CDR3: TGCAGCGGCAAACAGGGAGACATTCAGTACTTC. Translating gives CSGKQGDIQYF.

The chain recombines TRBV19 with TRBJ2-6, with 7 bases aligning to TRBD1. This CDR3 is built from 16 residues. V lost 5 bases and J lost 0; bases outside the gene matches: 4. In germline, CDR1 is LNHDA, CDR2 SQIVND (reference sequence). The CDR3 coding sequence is TGTGCCAGTAGTTCGCAGGGGGTCTCTGGGGCCAACGTCCTGACTTTC. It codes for CASSSQGVSGANVLTF.

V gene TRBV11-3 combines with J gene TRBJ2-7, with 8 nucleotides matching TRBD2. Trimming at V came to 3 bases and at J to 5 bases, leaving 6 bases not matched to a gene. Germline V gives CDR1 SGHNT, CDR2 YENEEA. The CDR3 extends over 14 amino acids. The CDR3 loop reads CASSFQRGLDEQYF. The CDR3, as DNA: TGTGCCAGCAGCTTTCAAAGGGGACTAGACGAGCAGTACTTC.

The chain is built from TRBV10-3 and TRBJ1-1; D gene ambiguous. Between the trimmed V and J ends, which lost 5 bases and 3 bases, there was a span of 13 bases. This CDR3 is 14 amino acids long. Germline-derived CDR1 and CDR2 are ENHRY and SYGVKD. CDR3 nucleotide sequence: TGTGCCATCAGTTCCTTAGACTCGCACACTGAAGCTTTCTTT. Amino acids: CAISSLDSHTEAFF.